What follows are 20 T cell receptor beta chains derived from one specimen sequenced in a study of chemoradiotherapy in HPV16-positive cancers. The data were produced by immunoSEQ multiplex PCR, yet TCRdb's version contains in-frame clones alone and is incomplete. The data contain roughly 2,200 clones, under 80% of them seen just once; the ten biggest clones take up 17%. The specimen comprised tumor tissue, sampled from a patient who underwent chemoradiotherapy. These receptors came from a human donor with HPV-associated anogenital cancer.

This chain connects TRBV28 to TRBJ2-7, with D possibly being TRBD1 (6 bases). This CDR3 comprises 14 residues. From germline, CDR1 is MDHEN and CDR2 SYDVKM. The ends were cut back, 7 bases at V and 5 bases at J, with 18 bases in the middle. The CDR3 coding sequence is TGTGCCAGCACCCCTGGGGGCAGGGGAGACGAGCAGTACTTC. It yields the protein CASTPGGRGDEQYF.

The chain couples TRBV6-5 to TRBJ1-6; D uncertain. Germline V gene lookup returns CDR1 MNHEY and CDR2 SVGAGI. V lost 2 bases and J lost 10, with 9 bases in between. This CDR3 has 13 amino acids. The CDR3 bases are TGTGCCAGCAGTTACGGAATAAAATCACCCCTCCACTTT. Its translation is CASSYGIKSPLHF.

This clone appeared a few times. V usage is TRBV7-9 and J usage is TRBJ2-1; weak D call: TRBD1 (7 bases). The V gene lost 3 bases and the J gene lost 6 bases, with 12 bases spanning the gap. The CDR3 consists of 14 residues. Per the germline V gene, CDR1 is SEHNR and CDR2 is FQNEAQ (reference sequence). CDR3: CASSLRQGGNEQFF. The CDR3 DNA reads TGTGCCAGCAGCTTGAGACAGGGAGGCAATGAGCAGTTCTTC.

The V gene is TRBV5-1, the J gene TRBJ1-1; 9 positions agree with TRBD1. Germline loops: CDR1 SGHRS, CDR2 YFSETQ. This CDR3 contains 15 residues. V lost 1 base to trimming and J lost 5 bases; unmatched junction nucleotides: 6. CDR3: CASSLNPDRGTEAFF. CDR3 nucleotide sequence: TGCGCCAGCAGCTTGAATCCTGACAGGGGGACTGAAGCTTTCTTT.

This clone was detected a few times. The J gene is TRBJ1-2, the V gene TRBV2; the D is unclear. This CDR3 has 12 amino acids. Trimming stripped 7 bases from V and 7 bases from J, with 13 bases between. Germline loops: CDR1 SNHLY, CDR2 FYNNEI. CDR3: CASIREMGGYTF. The CDR3 bases are TGTGCCAGCATACGGGAAATGGGTGGCTACACCTTC.

CDR3 in amino acids: CASSLAGPNSPLHF. The CDR3 DNA sequence: TGTGCCAGCAGTTTGGCAGGGCCTAATTCACCCCTCCACTTT. This chain connects TRBV28 to TRBJ1-6, with D possibly TRBD1 on 5 matching bases. This CDR3 spans 14 amino acids. V was pared by 3 bases and J by 6 bases, with 9 bases between. Germline lookup yields CDR1 MDHEN and CDR2 SYDVKM.

CDR3 amino acids: CASSSWISGNTIYF. Here the CDR3 DNA reads TGTGCCAGCAGCTCTTGGATCTCTGGAAACACCATATATTTT. V usage is TRBV7-9 and J usage is TRBJ1-3; no reliable D call. The CDR3 is 14 residues long. V lost 4 bases to trimming and J lost 0 bases, with 7 bases between them. Germline values: CDR1 SEHNR, CDR2 FQNEAQ (reference sequence). Based on the CDR3 plus reference TRBV7-9 and TRBJ1-3, the full variable domain is DTGVSQNPRHKITKRGQNVTFRCDPISEHNRLYWYRQTLGQGPEFLTYFQNEAQLEKSRLLSDRFSAERPKGSFSTLEIQRTEQGDSAMYLCASSSWISGNTIYFGEGSWLTVV.

This clone was recorded a few times. The chain has TRBV5-5 and TRBJ1-3, with D possibly TRBD1 on 5 matching bases. Trimming cost V 4 bases and J 1 base, with 15 bases left between them. This CDR3 has 16 amino acids. Looked up from germline, CDR1 is SGHKS and CDR2 is YYEKEE (reference sequence). The CDR3 region is CASSPRTFLSGNTIYF. The DNA for the CDR3 is TGTGCCAGCAGCCCAAGGACATTTCTTTCTGGAAACACCATATATTTT.

This rearrangement joins TRBV7-2 to TRBJ2-1; the D is unclear. Trimming stripped 2 bases from V and 9 bases from J, with 5 bases between. CDR3 length equals 11 residues. Germline CDR1 and CDR2: SGHTA and FQGNSA. CDR3 sequence: CASSLYAEQFF. CDR3 in DNA: TGTGCCAGCAGCTTATATGCTGAGCAGTTCTTC.

This clone has only one observation. The V and J genes are TRBV9 and TRBJ1-2; D perhaps matches TRBD1 (6 bases). The CDR3 covers 15 residues. Germline V CDR1 and CDR2: SGDLS, YYNGEE. Trimming took off 0 bases at V and 6 bases at J, with 15 bases between the two ends. CDR3 sequence reads: CASSVAQTGRDGYTF. As DNA, the CDR3 is TGTGCCAGCAGCGTAGCCCAAACAGGGAGGGATGGCTACACCTTC. Together with reference TRBV9 and TRBJ1-2, the CDR3 gives the full variable domain: DSGVTQTPKHLITATGQRVTLRCSPRSGDLSVYWYQQSLDQGLQFLIQYYNGEERAKGNILERFSAQQFPDLHSELNLSSLELGDSALYFCASSVAQTGRDGYTFGSGTRLTVV.

This sequence joins TRBV27 and TRBJ1-1; tentatively, D is TRBD1 (5 bases). Germline V gene lookup returns CDR1 MNHEY and CDR2 SMNVEV (reference sequence). The CDR3 covers 14 residues. Trimming pared 1 base from V and 1 base from J, leaving 7 bases between. The CDR3 is CASSLYGQNTEAFF. The CDR3 nucleotides are TGTGCCAGCAGTTTATATGGACAGAACACTGAAGCTTTCTTT.

This clone has just one count. Written as DNA, the CDR3 is TGTGCCAGCAGCGTAGACTATCTCACAGATACGCAGTATTTT. Translation gives CASSVDYLTDTQYF. V is TRBV7-2 and J is TRBJ2-3; a possible D gene is TRBD2 (5 bases). Looked up from germline, CDR1 is SGHTA and CDR2 is FQGNSA. V was cut by 5 bases and J by 2 bases, with 11 bases left in between. The CDR3 spans 14 residues.

V usage is TRBV2 and J usage is TRBJ1-3; D is unclear. This CDR3 has 16 amino acids. Germline-derived CDR1 and CDR2 are SNHLY and FYNNEI. V was pared by 1 base and J by 0 bases, with 10 bases between. The CDR3 protein is CASSEGPQYSGNTIYF. The CDR3 DNA sequence: TGTGCCAGCAGTGAAGGGCCGCAATACTCTGGAAACACCATATATTTT.

This chain connects TRBV19 to TRBJ1-2, with D possibly being TRBD1 (5 bases). Trimming took 3 bases from V and 7 from J, leaving 24 bases between them. This CDR3 comprises 17 residues. Germline CDR1 is LNHDA and CDR2 is SQIVND (reference sequence). The CDR3: CASSIGAGMPPTSGYTF. The CDR3 bases are TGTGCCAGTAGTATTGGGGCAGGGATGCCGCCGACGAGTGGCTACACCTTC.

The chain links TRBV11-2 to TRBJ2-1; TRBD2 matches 9 bases. The CDR3 is 15 residues long. J gave up 2 bases and V 5 bases, and 4 bases lay outside the gene matches. CDR1 is SGHAT, CDR2 FQNNGV, per germline. CDR3 nucleotide sequence: TGTGCCAGCAGCCACGTAGCGGGGGCCTACAATGAGCAGTTCTTC. Translation gives CASSHVAGAYNEQFF. The full variable domain, in which reference TRBV11-2 and TRBJ2-1 provide the parts outside the CDR3, is EAGVAQSPRYKIIEKRQSVAFWCNPISGHATLYWYQQILGQGPKLLIQFQNNGVVDDSQLPKDRFSAERLKGVDSTLKIQPAKLEDSAVYLCASSHVAGAYNEQFFGPGTRLTVL.

The genes are TRBV5-1 and TRBJ2-3, with D possibly being TRBD1 or TRBD2 (7 bases each). V shed 9 bases and J shed 1 base, with 15 bases lying between them. The CDR3 loop spans 14 amino acids. The germline V gene encodes CDR1 SGHRS and CDR2 YFSETQ. CDR3 bases: TGCGCCACCAGGGGGGGGGCCCGCACAGATACGCAGTATTTT. As protein: CATRGGARTDTQYF.

The chain links TRBV10-3 to TRBJ1-1; 9 bases agree with TRBD1. With 0 bases clipped from V and 1 base from J, the junction kept 6 bases outside the gene matches. The germline gives CDR1 ENHRY, CDR2 SYGVKD. This CDR3 comprises 17 residues. Here the CDR3 reads CAISESAGTGRNTEAFF. The DNA of the CDR3 is TGTGCCATCAGTGAGTCGGCCGGGACAGGGAGGAACACTGAAGCTTTCTTT.

This clone was observed a few times. The CDR3 nucleotides are TGTGCCAGTAGTGTAATTACAGGGTATCAGCCCCAGCATTTT. Its protein is CASSVITGYQPQHF. The gene calls are TRBV19 and TRBJ1-5, with TRBD1 as a possible D gene (6 bases). Trimming shortened V by 5 bases and J by 5 bases, and 13 bases separated the two germline ends. Germline CDR1 reads LNHDA; CDR2 reads SQIVND (reference sequence). CDR3 length: 14 residues.

V is TRBV2 and J is TRBJ1-1; 7 bases are a match to TRBD1. The ends lost 6 bases at V and 4 bases at J; junction bases unmatched: 8. Germline CDR1 SNHLY, CDR2 FYNNEI. The CDR3 sequence is 14 residues long. The CDR3 DNA sequence: TGTGCCAGCAGGGGAGGACAGGTGGGCACTGAAGCTTTCTTT. The encoded protein is CASRGGQVGTEAFF.

DNA for the CDR3: TGTGCCAGCAGTGAACAAGTTCCGCGAGGCGGGGAGCTGTTTTTT. Its protein is CASSEQVPRGGELFF. V is TRBV2 and J is TRBJ2-2, with D unresolved. The CDR3 loop spans 15 amino acids. The germline V gene has CDR1 SNHLY and CDR2 FYNNEI. The V end lost 2 bases, the J end lost 7 bases, and 14 bases lay between the germline ends.